The sequence of this T cell receptor (beta chain) was determined in a study of beta chain features in type 1 diabetes. Points from the study as a whole: It was among patients, rather than healthy donors, that naive, central memory and Treg TCRB repertoires appeared more similar.

One heparinised draw, averaging about 0.11 L, was taken per donor. Isolation of CD4+ naive, central memory, regulatory and stem cell-like memory cells was achieved by sorting via CD45RO/CCR7/CD25/CD127/CD95/CD27. This clone was seen repeatedly, ten times or more. Its antigen remains unidentified. Investigators reverse transcribed all isolated RNA, so they sequenced expressed TCRB transcripts. Regulatory, naive and central memory T cell samples averaged around 3.6 million reads. Libraries were prepared by immunoSEQ multiplex PCR; TCRdb keeps only in-frame clonotypes and omits some of them. The profile shows almost 350,000 clones, around 7.6% of them singletons. Looked up from germline, CDR1 is LGHNA and CDR2 is YNFKEQ. The V gene end was trimmed by 4 bases and the J gene end by 4 bases; junction bases not matched to a gene: 7. The CDR3 has 15 amino acids.

The source of this sequence is a woman aged 18-30 years in good health. The chain joins TRBV4-2 to TRBJ2-1, with 7 bases lining up with TRBD2. The sequenced sample was central memory CD4+ T cells from blood. The CDR3 nucleotides read TGTGCCAGCAGCCGACAGCGGGATCCTTACAATGAGCAGTTCTTC. This translates into CASSRQRDPYNEQFF.